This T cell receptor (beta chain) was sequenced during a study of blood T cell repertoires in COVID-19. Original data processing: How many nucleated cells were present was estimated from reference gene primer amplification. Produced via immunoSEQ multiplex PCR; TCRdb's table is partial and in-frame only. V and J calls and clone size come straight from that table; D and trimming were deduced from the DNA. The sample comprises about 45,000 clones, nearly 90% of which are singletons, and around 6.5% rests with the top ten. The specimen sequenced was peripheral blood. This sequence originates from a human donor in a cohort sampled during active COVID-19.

The CDR3 bases are TGTGCCAGCAGTTCCGGACAGGTCTTGGAGCAGTACTTC. As protein: CASSSGQVLEQYF. The rearrangement links TRBV6-5 to TRBJ2-7; 7 bases align to TRBD1. Germline CDR1 and CDR2: MNHEY and SVGAGI. Trimming at V came to 4 bases and at J to 7 bases, leaving 7 bases not matched to a gene. The CDR3 runs to 13 residues.